Sequencing of this TCR beta chain was carried out in a study of blood T cell repertoires in COVID-19. At the level of the study: COVID-19 samples collected from the United States, Italy and Spain covered acute and convalescent phases. In each case, the material was cDNA or gDNA derived from T cells, B-cell-depleted T cells, or PBMCs.

In the authors' workflow: Reference gene primer amplification in the assay estimated nucleated cell counts. Libraries were prepared by immunoSEQ multiplex PCR; TCRdb keeps only in-frame clonotypes and omits some of them. V and J calls plus clone size are reproduced from that table; the DNA served to infer D and trimming. The sample carries a few hundred thousand clones, about 90% recorded once. The CDR3 has 14 amino acids. Germline assignment: CDR1 MNHEY and CDR2 SMNVEV (reference sequence). The V gene lost 6 bases and the J gene lost 7 bases, with 16 bases spanning the gap. This receptor was identified in a woman aged 45-65 years with acute or convalescent COVID-19. Sequencing used peripheral blood. The chain joins TRBV27 to TRBJ2-1; D may be TRBD2 (5 bases). The CDR3 sequence: CASRVYPRGNEQFF. As DNA, the CDR3 is TGTGCCAGCAGGGTTTACCCTCGAGGGAATGAGCAGTTCTTC.